This TCR beta chain was recovered during a study of T cell responses to AZD1222 COVID-19 vaccine listed by TCRdb under 2021. Looking at the study overall: TCR sequencing was performed for over 230 trial participants, of whom 200 to 210 were given two doses of AZD1222 and roughly 25 were given two doses of MenACWY control vaccine. Trial participants were enrolled into age subgroups of 18-55, 56-69 and 70-plus years, which contained around 150, 29 and 61 TCR-sequenced participants, respectively. On the study overall, not on this receptor specifically: Participants were mostly white British and included more females than males, and it was suggested by the authors that clonal diversity may have been underestimated. A significant rise in spike-specific TCR breadth and depth was observed after two AZD1222 doses relative to day 0 and relative to MenACWY recipients. Because no samples from the day 14 peak response were available, repertoires could be characterized only after the peak T cell response. Vaccine-associated CD4 TCRs spanned the whole spike protein, with dominant responses in regions 160-218 and 743-854. Nearly half of unique spike-specific TCRs reportedly recognized epitopes outside regions mutated in the B.1.351 and B.1.1.7 variants. The 56-69-year group was small, and its depth increase did not reach significance, likely because of low power. Conclusions about previously exposed vaccinees were limited because only a handful of AZD1222 recipients were SARS-CoV-2 seropositive at baseline.

Interpreted using the paper, the time point label stands for: about 28 days (+/-7) after the second vaccine dose. The label giving this sample's treatment or condition can be read as: meningococcal conjugate vaccine given as trial control. Samples from vaccinated people were obtained from the UK trials COV001 and COV002, which included a single-blind randomized controlled phase 2/3 trial of AZD1222 (ChAdOx1 nCoV-19) in healthy adults. For TCRbeta chain sequencing, PBMC samples from trial participants were taken at day 0 and at day 28 after the second dose. To note about this clone: The specificity of this receptor is unknown. No base quality information exists; no much larger clone differs at one position.

The CDR3 regions of human TCRbeta chains were subjected to immunosequencing. Regarding the original processing steps: TCRs in the repertoires were compared against a reference library of SARS-CoV-2-specific TCRs that had been generated with the MIRA antigen-specificity platform. Breadth meant the fraction of unique TCRs that were SARS-CoV-2-associated, whereas depth meant the fraction of total T cells that were SARS-CoV-2-associated. Using the MIRA data, each spike-specific TCR was assigned both to the spike region to which the TCR was reactive and to a CD4 or CD8 class. Log10-transformed breadth and depth values were compared by one-way ANOVA with Sidak's multiple comparisons tests. The immuneACCESS repertoire file appears here via TCRdb, limited to in-frame rearrangements. These files lack a portion of the clones; in checked studies, under half of the deficit traces to unresolved V genes, and the cause of the others is not known. The V and J calls and clone size come from that table; D and trimming were worked out from the DNA. The table for this sample lists about 180,000 clones; over 85% of them were counted only once. The ten top clones hold around 0.97% of the sample.

V is trimmed back by 5 bases and J by 2 bases, and the junction contains 5 bases that no gene match accounts for. Taken from cysteine to phenylalanine, the CDR3 has 14 residues. Only the CDR3 part of the read is kept: 42 bases, read in frame from the first base. For CDR1 and CDR2, the germline V gene (reference sequence) lists SGHAT and FQDESV. This receptor chain uses TRBV11-1 and TRBJ2-7, and 8 bases in between align with TRBD1. The TCR was taken from an adult who received the MenACWY meningococcal vaccine as a control. The specimen comprised peripheral blood, sampled 28 days after the second dose of the MenACWY control vaccine. The DNA is TGTGCCAGCAGCCGGGACAGGTTTCCCTACGAGCAGTACTTC. It translates to CASSRDRFPYEQYF.